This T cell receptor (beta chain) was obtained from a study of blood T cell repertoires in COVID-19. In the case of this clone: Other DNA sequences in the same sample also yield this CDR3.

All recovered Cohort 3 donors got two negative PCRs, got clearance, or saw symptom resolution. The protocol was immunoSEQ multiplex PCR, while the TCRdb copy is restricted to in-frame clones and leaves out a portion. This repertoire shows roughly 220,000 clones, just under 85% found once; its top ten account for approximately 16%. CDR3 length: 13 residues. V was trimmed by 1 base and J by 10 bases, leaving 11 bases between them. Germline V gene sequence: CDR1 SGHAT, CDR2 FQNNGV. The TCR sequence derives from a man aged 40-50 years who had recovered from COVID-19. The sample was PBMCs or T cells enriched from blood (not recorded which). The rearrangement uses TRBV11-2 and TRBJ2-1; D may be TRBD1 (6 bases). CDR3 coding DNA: TGTGCCAGCAGCTTAGTAGCACAGGGAGAGCAGTTCTTC. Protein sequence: CASSLVAQGEQFF.